Listed here are 10 T cell receptor beta chains from one sample, sequenced in a study of blood T cell repertoires in COVID-19. Some clones are missing from TCRdb's copy, which holds only in-frame ones; the method was immunoSEQ multiplex PCR. The profile shows some 97,000 clones, over 75% of them singletons. Sequenced input: peripheral blood. These receptor sequences come from a man in his fifties or sixties with acute or convalescent COVID-19.

This clone was seen once. The V gene is TRBV10-1, the J gene TRBJ1-3, with unresolved D. Trimming stripped 2 bases from V and 3 bases from J, with 8 bases between. Germline CDR1 is WNHNN and CDR2 is SYGVQD (reference sequence). This CDR3 contains 14 residues. CDR3 nucleotide sequence: TGCGCCAGCAGTGAGGAAACTGGTGGAAACACCATATATTTT. Amino acid sequence: CASSEETGGNTIYF.

This clone was counted a single time. The V call is TRBV15, the J call TRBJ1-1; D not resolved. The CDR3 runs to 14 residues. The germline gives CDR1 LNHNV, CDR2 YYDKDF (reference sequence). V was shortened by 6 bases and J by 4 bases, with 15 bases between the two germline ends. The CDR3: CATRGRASGTEAFF. In DNA form, the CDR3 reads TGTGCCACCAGAGGTAGGGCCAGCGGCACTGAAGCTTTCTTT.

This rearrangement joins TRBV11-2 to TRBJ1-4; D is unclear. Trimming removed 1 base from V and 6 bases from J, with 9 bases in between. CDR1 is SGHAT and CDR2 is FQNNGV in the germline V gene. The CDR3 is 14 residues long. The CDR3 coding sequence is TGTGCCAGCAGCTTAGGGCGGCTCTATGAAAAACTGTTTTTT. This sequence encodes CASSLGRLYEKLFF.

The chain couples TRBV11-1 to TRBJ1-2; a weak D match, TRBD1 (6 bases). Germline loops: CDR1 SGHAT, CDR2 FQDESV (reference sequence). The CDR3 is 13 amino acids. V was pared by 5 bases and J by 1 base, with 8 bases between. The CDR3 spells CASSEDSNYGYTF. The DNA of the CDR3 is TGTGCCAGCAGCGAGGACAGTAACTATGGCTACACCTTC.

The V and J genes are TRBV4-1 and TRBJ2-7; 7 nucleotides line up with TRBD1. The CDR3 consists of 16 residues. Looked up from germline, CDR1 is MGHRA and CDR2 is YSYEKL. The V gene end was trimmed by 4 bases and the J gene end by 4 bases; junction bases not matched to a gene: 13. For the CDR3, the DNA is TGCGCCAGCAGCCCTAACTTGACAGGGAAAAGATACGAGCAGTACTTC. It encodes CASSPNLTGKRYEQYF.

This chain joins TRBV19 and TRBJ1-3; D is unclear. The CDR3 is 14 amino acids. Germline loops: CDR1 LNHDA, CDR2 SQIVND (reference sequence). Trimming left V 7 bases short and J 2 bases short, with 12 bases between. CDR3 DNA sequence: TGTGCCAGTACCCCCCCGAGGGCTGGAAACACCATATATTTT. Its protein product is CASTPPRAGNTIYF.

The chain has TRBV28 and TRBJ1-1, with D perhaps matching TRBD1 (6 bases). CDR3 length: 15 amino acids. Germline V gene data show CDR1 as MDHEN and CDR2 as SYDVKM. Trimming shortened V by 5 bases and J by 3 bases, and 16 bases separated the two germline ends. CDR3 DNA sequence: TGTGCCAGCAGTCCGCCCAGGGGAGAATACACTGAAGCTTTCTTT. Translated: CASSPPRGEYTEAFF.

The rearrangement links TRBV5-4 to TRBJ2-3, with 12 bases that match TRBD2. Trimming at V came to 3 bases and at J to 1 base, leaving 6 bases not matched to a gene. Germline CDR1 SGHNT, CDR2 YYREEE (reference sequence). The CDR3 extends over 17 amino acids. The CDR3 region has the DNA TGTGCCAGCAGCTGGGGACTAGCGGGTTCTGGCACAGATACGCAGTATTTT. Translated: CASSWGLAGSGTDTQYF.

This chain joins TRBV12-3 or TRBV12-4 and TRBJ1-5; D is undetermined. V was clipped by 3 bases and J by 6 bases, with 9 bases between them. This CDR3 comprises 13 residues. CDR3 sequence reads: CASSFSRGQPQHF. The CDR3 DNA reads as TGTGCCAGCAGTTTCAGTCGCGGTCAGCCCCAGCATTTT.

The gene calls are TRBV6-2 or TRBV6-3 and TRBJ2-1, with D possibly matching TRBD1 (5 bases). Trimming left V 0 bases short and J 4 bases short, with 10 bases between. The CDR3 extends over 15 amino acids. Germline-derived CDR1 and CDR2 are MNHEY and SVGEGT. The CDR3: CASSYSRQGYNEQFF. The CDR3 DNA reads as TGTGCCAGCAGTTACTCTCGGCAGGGATACAATGAGCAGTTCTTC.